The 20 T cell receptor beta chains below all came from one sample that was sequenced in a study of blood T cell repertoires in COVID-19. Sequencing used immunoSEQ multiplex PCR; TCRdb keeps in-frame clones, though not all of them. This sample has some 390,000 clones, with 80% to 90% found just once. The sequenced material came from PBMCs or T cells enriched from blood (not recorded which). Every receptor here comes from a man aged 25 to 45 who had recovered from COVID-19.

The chain's CDR3 is CAWGQAPEQYF. The CDR3 DNA reads as TGTGCCTGGGGGCAGGCCCCCGAGCAGTACTTC. The V and J genes are TRBV30 and TRBJ2-7; D unresolved. V dropped 5 bases and J dropped 6 bases, with 11 bases sitting between them. The CDR3 is made up of 11 amino acids. Germline CDR1 GTSNPN, CDR2 SVGIG (reference sequence).

The rearrangement joins TRBV9 to TRBJ2-7, with D perhaps TRBD2 (5 bases). The V end was cut by 0 bases, the J end by 0 bases, with 13 bases between. This CDR3 is built from 16 residues. CDR1 SGDLS and CDR2 YYNGEE come from the germline V gene. In nucleotides, the CDR3 is TGTGCCAGCAGCGTAGGGGCGGGTGCCGGCTCCTACGAGCAGTACTTC. Protein sequence: CASSVGAGAGSYEQYF.

This chain connects TRBV7-9 to TRBJ1-2; TRBD1 matches 7 bases. The ends lost 1 base at V and 0 bases at J; junction bases unmatched: 5. CDR3 length: 16 residues. Per germline, CDR1 SEHNR and CDR2 FQNEAQ (reference sequence). CDR3 sequence: CASSLDRTGANYGYTF. As DNA, the CDR3 is TGTGCCAGCAGCTTAGACCGGACAGGAGCTAACTATGGCTACACCTTC.

This clone showed up just once. This chain connects TRBV7-6 to TRBJ2-2, with a tentative D call TRBD1 (5 bases). Germline loops: CDR1 SGHVS, CDR2 FNYEAQ. Trimming took off 4 bases at V and 6 bases at J, with 15 bases between the two ends. The CDR3 has 15 residues. DNA for the CDR3: TGTGCCAGCAGCTCAGGGATTGGGTTTGCCGGGGAGCTGTTTTTT. Translation gives CASSSGIGFAGELFF.

The V gene is TRBV3-1 (or the pseudogene TRBV3-2), the J gene TRBJ2-1, with 9 bases identical to TRBD2. J was trimmed by 4 bases and V by 5 bases; bases with no gene match: 6. The CDR3 length is 15 residues. CDR1 and CDR2 (germline): LGHDT, YNNKEL (reference sequence). The CDR3 coding sequence is TGTGCCAGCAGCTATAGCGGGAGCGAATACAATGAGCAGTTCTTC. Encoded protein: CASSYSGSEYNEQFF.

CDR3 nucleotides: TGTGCCAGCCAGAAGGGGCTCACTAATGAAAAACTGTTTTTT. The encoded protein is CASQKGLTNEKLFF. V and J are TRBV2 and TRBJ1-4; D is possibly TRBD1 (5 bases). Trimming removed 8 bases from V and 2 bases from J, with 12 bases in between. CDR1 and CDR2 from the germline V gene are SNHLY and FYNNEI. The CDR3 is 14 residues long.

This chain connects TRBV10-3 to TRBJ1-2; 10 bases fit TRBD1. This CDR3 is 14 amino acids long. Germline loops: CDR1 ENHRY, CDR2 SYGVKD. V shed 6 bases, J shed 8 bases, and the junction held 9 bases outside the gene matches. The CDR3 loop is CAIRRQGADGGYTF. The CDR3 bases are TGTGCCATCAGGAGACAGGGGGCCGATGGAGGCTACACCTTC.

The chain carries TRBV7-2 and TRBJ2-3; the D gene is possibly TRBD2 (6 bases). Trimming stripped 3 bases from V and 2 bases from J, with 12 bases between. CDR1 is SGHTA and CDR2 is FQGNSA in the germline V gene. The CDR3 length is 15 residues. The CDR3 region is CASSFRDSLTDTQYF. The CDR3 nucleotides are TGTGCCAGCAGCTTCCGGGACTCTCTCACAGATACGCAGTATTTT. Using reference TRBV7-2 and TRBJ2-3 for the parts outside the CDR3, the full variable domain is GAGVSQSPSNKVTEKGKDVELRCDPISGHTALYWYRQSLGQGLEFLIYFQGNSAPDKSGLPSDRFSAERTGGSVSTLTIQRTQQEDSAVYLCASSFRDSLTDTQYFGPGTRLTVL.

This clone was picked up one time. V and J are TRBV4-1 and TRBJ2-6, with 7 bases matching TRBD1. V trimming: 4 bases; J trimming: 4 bases; junction bases outside the gene matches: 13. Germline-derived CDR1 and CDR2 are MGHRA and YSYEKL. This CDR3 has 18 amino acids. The CDR3 region has the DNA TGCGCCAGCAGCCCAACCCAGCAGGGGGTTCTGGGGGCCAACGTCCTGACTTTC. This translates into CASSPTQQGVLGANVLTF.

The rearrangement joins TRBV5-1 to TRBJ1-4; 10 bases match TRBD1. The CDR3 is made up of 14 amino acids. Germline values: CDR1 SGHRS, CDR2 YFSETQ. Trimming at V came to 3 bases and at J to 5 bases, leaving 1 base not matched to a gene. The CDR3 is CASSWTGGNEKLFF. In DNA, the CDR3 is TGCGCCAGCAGCTGGACAGGGGGAAATGAAAAACTGTTTTTT.

This clone was recorded only once. This chain uses TRBV28 with TRBJ2-1; TRBD2 matches 9 bases. Unmatched junction bases numbered 10, after V lost 6 bases and J lost 7 bases. Germline CDR1 and CDR2: MDHEN and SYDVKM. The CDR3 length is 15 residues. The CDR3 sequence: CASRPRLAVGNEQFF. The CDR3 DNA follows: TGTGCCAGCAGACCTCGACTAGCGGTAGGGAATGAGCAGTTCTTC.

The chain links TRBV7-2 to TRBJ1-1; a weak D match, TRBD1 (6 bases). This CDR3 comprises 13 residues. Looked up from germline, CDR1 is SGHTA and CDR2 is FQGNSA. V lost 4 bases and J lost 7, with 13 bases in between. This chain's CDR3 is CASSSQGLYEAFF. The CDR3 DNA follows: TGTGCCAGCAGCTCGCAGGGGCTTTATGAAGCTTTCTTT.

The V and J genes are TRBV9 and TRBJ2-3, with 10 bases fitting TRBD2. Germline trimming cut 3 bases from V and 5 bases from J; bases unmatched to any gene: 6. This CDR3 region has 15 residues. Germline values: CDR1 SGDLS, CDR2 YYNGEE. For the CDR3, the DNA is TGTGCCAGCAGCGGGCTAGCGGGAGTTGGAGATACGCAGTATTTT. This gives the protein CASSGLAGVGDTQYF. The entire variable domain, with the rest obtained from reference TRBV9 and TRBJ2-3, is as follows: DSGVTQTPKHLITATGQRVTLRCSPRSGDLSVYWYQQSLDQGLQFLIQYYNGEERAKGNILERFSAQQFPDLHSELNLSSLELGDSALYFCASSGLAGVGDTQYFGPGTRLTVL.

The V gene is TRBV5-1, the J gene TRBJ2-5; 13 bases align to TRBD2. The CDR3 is made up of 16 amino acids. After removal of 5 bases from V and 5 bases from J, the junction contained 9 bases not matched to a gene. Germline CDR1 and CDR2: SGHRS and YFSETQ. The CDR3 is CASSPQTSGRMETQYF. The DNA for the CDR3 is TGCGCCAGCAGTCCCCAGACTAGCGGGAGGATGGAGACCCAGTACTTC.

The J gene is TRBJ1-1, the V gene TRBV10-1; 7 bases match TRBD1. The CDR3 runs to 15 residues. J lost 2 bases, V lost 7 bases, and 10 bases had no gene match. CDR1 and CDR2 (germline): WNHNN, SYGVQD (reference sequence). CDR3 coding DNA: TGCGCCAGCACCCCGACAGGGTTCGAAAACACTGAAGCTTTCTTT. Encoded protein: CASTPTGFENTEAFF.

CDR3 region: CASSDRTPLKYF. DNA for the CDR3: TGTGCCAGTAGTGACCGGACACCTCTAAAGTACTTC. The V call is TRBV19, the J call TRBJ2-5; D may be TRBD1 (5 bases). Trimming took 5 bases from V and 12 from J, leaving 16 bases between them. The CDR3 runs 12 residues. Looked up from germline, CDR1 is LNHDA and CDR2 is SQIVND (reference sequence).

The chain combines TRBV29-1 with TRBJ1-2, with 7 bases aligning to TRBD1. Per germline, CDR1 SQVTM and CDR2 ANQGSEA. The ends lost 7 bases at V and 7 bases at J; junction bases unmatched: 9. The CDR3 loop spans 12 amino acids. CDR3 nucleotide sequence: TGCAGCGCCGCGGGACAGTCCGGTGGCTACACCTTC. Amino acid sequence: CSAAGQSGGYTF. The full variable domain, completed using reference TRBV29-1 and TRBJ1-2, is SAVISQKPSRDICQRGTSLTIQCQVDSQVTMMFWYRQQPGQSLTLIATANQGSEATYESGFVIDKFPISRPNLTFSTLTVSNMSPEDSSIYLCSAAGQSGGYTFGSGTRLTVV.

This sequence joins TRBV10-1 and TRBJ2-2; TRBD2 is a possible D gene (5 bases). Trimming removed 4 bases from V and 0 bases from J, with 9 bases in between. Germline CDR1 is WNHNN and CDR2 is SYGVQD (reference sequence). The CDR3 contains 15 residues. The CDR3 DNA follows: TGCGCCAGCAGTGGGGGAGAATCGAACACCGGGGAGCTGTTTTTT. Its protein product is CASSGGESNTGELFF.

The chain links TRBV29-1 to TRBJ2-1, with 10 bases that match TRBD2. CDR1 and CDR2 (germline): SQVTM, ANQGSEA. Unmatched junction bases numbered 16, after V lost 6 bases and J lost 8 bases. CDR3 length: 16 amino acids. The CDR3 protein is CSVSRGASGSYDEQFF. CDR3 coding DNA: TGCAGCGTCTCTCGAGGGGCTAGCGGGAGTTATGATGAGCAGTTCTTC.

This chain connects TRBV13 to TRBJ2-2, with TRBD1 identical over 8 bases. Per germline, CDR1 PRHDT and CDR2 FYEKMQ (reference sequence). Germline trimming cut 5 bases from V and 5 bases from J; bases unmatched to any gene: 4. The CDR3 spans 14 residues. As DNA, the CDR3 is TGTGCCAGCAGCGCCAGGGGGCAGACCGGGGAGCTGTTTTTT. This sequence encodes CASSARGQTGELFF.